The 26 T cell receptor beta chains reported below all come from one sample, sequenced in a study of CD8 T cells in Susac syndrome. The RNA, roughly 0.45 to 1 ug, was put through reverse transcription using random hexamers. TCRdb re-called the immunoSEQ multiplex PCR reads through MiXCR, storing one row per CDR3 protein. The sample yields 84,000 or so distinct CDR3 sequences, approximately 95% seen once. Sequenced material: CD8+ T cells from PBMCs. Receptor source: a human donor with Susac syndrome.

The rearrangement links TRBV6-5 to TRBJ1-3, with unresolved D. The ends were cut back, 2 bases at V and 4 bases at J, with 3 bases in the middle. This CDR3 is built from 12 residues. The germline gives CDR1 MNHEY, CDR2 SVGAGI. CDR3 nucleotide sequence: TGTGCCAGCAGTTACAACGGAAACACCATATATTTT. This sequence encodes CASSYNGNTIYF.

The chain is built from TRBV13 and TRBJ2-7, with a possible D match to TRBD2 (6 bases). The CDR3 loop spans 16 amino acids. Germline V CDR1 and CDR2: PRHDT, FYEKMQ (reference sequence). V lost 0 bases and J lost 3, with 15 bases in between. CDR3 residues: CASSLGSVGGVYEQYF. The DNA for the CDR3 is TGTGCCAGCAGCTTAGGCTCGGTGGGAGGTGTCTACGAGCAGTACTTC.

The V and J genes are TRBV27 and TRBJ2-7; the match to TRBD1 covers 9 bases. V lost 0 bases and J lost 6; bases outside the gene matches: 6. CDR1 is MNHEY and CDR2 is SMNVEV in the germline V gene (reference sequence). The CDR3 contains 15 residues. The DNA of the CDR3 is TGTGCCAGCAGTTTATCCGGACAGGGGAAGGCCGAGCAGTACTTC. It encodes CASSLSGQGKAEQYF.

V and J are TRBV20-1 and TRBJ2-7, with TRBD1 matching 9 bases. The CDR3 consists of 13 residues. Unmatched junction bases numbered 3, after V lost 3 bases and J lost 3 bases. Germline V gives CDR1 DFQATT, CDR2 SNEGSKA (reference sequence). This CDR3 is CSASEGQGYEQYF. Here the CDR3 DNA reads TGCAGTGCTAGTGAGGGACAGGGCTACGAGCAGTACTTC.

This clonotype was detected once. The chain is built from TRBV29-1 and TRBJ2-7; a weak D match, TRBD1 (6 bases). Trimming left V 2 bases short and J 2 bases short, with 16 bases between. The CDR3 spans 15 residues. Per the germline V gene, CDR1 is SQVTM and CDR2 is ANQGSEA. The CDR3 spells CSVEYEGDITYEQYF. In DNA, the CDR3 is TGCAGCGTTGAATATGAGGGGGACATAACCTACGAGCAGTACTTC.

This chain uses TRBV20-1 with TRBJ2-3, with D perhaps being TRBD1 or TRBD2 (5 bases each). Between the trimmed V and J ends, which lost 3 bases and 3 bases, there was a span of 19 bases. Germline V gene sequence: CDR1 DFQATT, CDR2 SNEGSKA (reference sequence). The CDR3 has 16 amino acids. CDR3 DNA: TGCAGTGCTAGCGCATGGGGAGAGGGGTCTACAGATACGCAGTATTTT. It is translated as CSASAWGEGSTDTQYF.

The chain is built from TRBV9 and TRBJ2-5; weak D call: TRBD1 (5 bases). The CDR3 runs to 14 residues. Germline CDR1 SGDLS, CDR2 YYNGEE. Trimming pared 1 base from V and 2 bases from J, leaving 9 bases between. DNA for the CDR3: TGTGCCAGCAGCGTAACTCCAGGGCAAGAGACCCAGTACTTC. Amino acid sequence: CASSVTPGQETQYF. Variable domain in full (rest from reference TRBV9 and TRBJ2-5): DSGVTQTPKHLITATGQRVTLRCSPRSGDLSVYWYQQSLDQGLQFLIQYYNGEERAKGNILERFSAQQFPDLHSELNLSSLELGDSALYFCASSVTPGQETQYFGPGTRLLVL.

This clonotype was found a few times. The chain combines TRBV30 with TRBJ2-1; TRBD1 matches at 7 bases. CDR3 size: 12 residues. V shed 1 base and J 9 bases; nucleotides not matched to a gene: 3. Germline values: CDR1 GTSNPN, CDR2 SVGIG (reference sequence). DNA for the CDR3: TGTGCCTGGAGTGGCGACAGGGTTGAGCAGTTCTTC. It is translated as CAWSGDRVEQFF.

The rearrangement links TRBV7-2 to TRBJ2-7; 11 bases fit TRBD2. There are 14 residues in the CDR3. The junction had 5 bases not matched to a gene; V was cut back by 3 bases and J by 7 bases. Germline V lookup: CDR1 SGHTA, CDR2 FQGNSA. The CDR3 reads CASSFLLAGVEQYF. In nucleotides, the CDR3 is TGTGCCAGCAGCTTCCTACTAGCGGGAGTTGAGCAGTACTTC.

The rearrangement uses TRBV30 and TRBJ2-2; 9 positions agree with TRBD2. After removal of 2 bases from V and 9 bases from J, the junction contained 10 bases not matched to a gene. CDR3 size: 15 residues. Per germline, CDR1 GTSNPN and CDR2 SVGIG (reference sequence). CDR3 bases: TGTGCCTGGAGTTCGGTAGCGGGAGAGGTCAGGGAGCTGTTTTTT. It codes for CAWSSVAGEVRELFF.

The chain employs TRBV9 and TRBJ1-2; D is undetermined. V lost 2 bases, J lost 2 bases, and 7 bases lay in between. Germline CDR1 and CDR2: SGDLS and YYNGEE. The CDR3 totals 13 residues. The CDR3 nucleotides read TGTGCCAGCAGCGTGGGCACGAACTATGGCTACACCTTC. Translation gives CASSVGTNYGYTF.

The chain recombines TRBV30 with TRBJ1-2; D gene ambiguous. The CDR3 has 13 amino acids. Trimming pared 8 bases from V and 5 bases from J, leaving 18 bases between. Germline V lookup: CDR1 GTSNPN, CDR2 SVGIG (reference sequence). The CDR3 is CAGEGMDPYGYTF. In DNA, the CDR3 is TGTGCCGGAGAGGGAATGGACCCATATGGCTACACCTTC.

This clonotype was counted a single time. The chain employs TRBV13 and TRBJ2-5; TRBD2 aligns across 13 bases. Trimming at V came to 3 bases and at J to 0 bases, leaving 1 base not matched to a gene. The CDR3 sequence is 16 residues long. Per the germline V gene, CDR1 is PRHDT and CDR2 is FYEKMQ (reference sequence). The CDR3 here is CASSFGTSGDQETQYF. The DNA of the CDR3 is TGTGCCAGCAGCTTTGGGACTAGCGGGGACCAAGAGACCCAGTACTTC.

The gene calls are TRBV3-1 and TRBJ2-7, with a possible D match to TRBD2 (6 bases). This CDR3 contains 14 residues. The V end was cut by 4 bases, the J end by 2 bases, with 12 bases between. From germline, CDR1 is LGHDT and CDR2 YNNKEL (reference sequence). The CDR3 spells CASSPGLAPYEQYF. CDR3 coding DNA: TGTGCCAGCAGCCCGGGACTCGCACCCTACGAGCAGTACTTC.

J is TRBJ1-1 and V is TRBV7-6; no clear D gene. Trimming took 3 bases from V and 3 from J, leaving 5 bases between them. The CDR3 spans 12 residues. Germline loops: CDR1 SGHVS, CDR2 FNYEAQ. Here the CDR3 reads CASSLWDTEAFF. The CDR3 nucleotides read TGTGCCAGCAGCTTGTGGGACACTGAAGCTTTCTTT.

This chain uses TRBV12-5 with TRBJ1-5; 7 bases are shared with TRBD1. Germline CDR1 and CDR2: LGHNT and FRNRAP. The ends lost 4 bases at V and 2 bases at J; junction bases unmatched: 5. This CDR3 spans 15 amino acids. This CDR3 reads CASGSSDRGNQPQHF. Here the CDR3 DNA reads TGTGCTAGTGGTTCCAGTGACAGGGGCAATCAGCCCCAGCATTTT.

The gene calls are TRBV7-3 and TRBJ2-2; no firm D call. V lost 2 bases and J 0 bases, leaving 4 bases between the germline ends. CDR3 length equals 14 residues. Germline V gene lookup returns CDR1 SGHTA and CDR2 FQGTGA. CDR3 bases: TGTGCCAGCAGCTTAGCGCCGAACACCGGGGAGCTGTTTTTT. As protein: CASSLAPNTGELFF.

This chain joins TRBV15 and TRBJ2-7; 10 bases match TRBD1. J was trimmed by 7 bases and V by 0 bases; bases with no gene match: 9. The CDR3 sequence is 16 residues long. The V gene's germline CDR1 is LNHNV and CDR2 YYDKDF (reference sequence). The CDR3 DNA reads as TGTGCCACCAGCAGAGATGAGGGACAGGGGCAGTGGGAGCAGTACTTC. Its protein is CATSRDEGQGQWEQYF.

The chain has TRBV3-1 and TRBJ2-2, with 8 bases identical to TRBD2. Germline lookup yields CDR1 LGHDT and CDR2 YNNKEL (reference sequence). Losses at the gene ends were 5 bases for V and 7 bases for J; bases not matched to a gene: 15. The CDR3 has 17 amino acids. The CDR3 spells CASSIAPLAVVHGELFF. CDR3 DNA sequence: TGTGCCAGCAGCATAGCCCCACTAGCGGTAGTTCACGGGGAGCTGTTTTTT.

The rearrangement uses TRBV20-1 and TRBJ2-7; TRBD2 aligns across 7 bases. V lost 1 base, J lost 2 bases, and 2 bases stayed unmatched. The germline V gene encodes CDR1 DFQATT and CDR2 SNEGSKA (reference sequence). This CDR3 has 13 amino acids. The CDR3 DNA reads TGCAGTGCTAGAGGGGACTACCCCTACGAGCAGTACTTC. This sequence encodes CSARGDYPYEQYF.

The chain combines TRBV4-3 with TRBJ2-1, with D possibly being TRBD1 or TRBD2 (7 bases each). The CDR3 spans 16 residues. The germline gives CDR1 LGHNA, CDR2 YSLEER. V lost 0 bases to trimming and J lost 7 bases, with 16 bases between them. CDR3 sequence reads: CASSQDRSGGGNEQFF. CDR3 coding DNA: TGCGCCAGCAGCCAAGATAGGTCAGGGGGAGGGAATGAGCAGTTCTTC.

The chain uses TRBV7-9 and TRBJ1-1, with 12 bases fitting TRBD1. CDR1 is SEHNR, CDR2 FQNEAQ, per germline (reference sequence). This CDR3 is 17 amino acids long. V lost 0 bases to trimming and J lost 1 base; unmatched junction nucleotides: 3. The CDR3 nucleotides read TGTGCCAGCAGCTTAGCCCCGGGACAGGGGGCGAACACTGAAGCTTTCTTT. This sequence encodes CASSLAPGQGANTEAFF.

V usage is TRBV12-3 or TRBV12-4 and J usage is TRBJ2-1; D uncertain. Deletions cut 6 bases from V and 6 bases from J, with 15 bases between. CDR3 length equals 14 residues. The CDR3: CASSPTRMFNEQFF. CDR3 DNA sequence: TGTGCCAGCAGCCCGACCAGGATGTTCAATGAGCAGTTCTTC.

The chain employs TRBV27 and TRBJ2-1, with 8 bases fitting TRBD2. V shed 7 bases, J shed 5 bases, and the junction held 10 bases outside the gene matches. The length of the CDR3 is 15 residues. Germline loops: CDR1 MNHEY, CDR2 SMNVEV (reference sequence). CDR3 nucleotide sequence: TGTGCCAGCACCCCCGGAGCGGGAGTCGACAATGAGCAGTTCTTC. As protein: CASTPGAGVDNEQFF.

This CDR3 is CASSFNRIEAFF. The CDR3 region has the DNA TGTGCCAGCAGTTTCAACAGGATTGAAGCTTTCTTT. V gene TRBV27 combines with J gene TRBJ1-1, with D perhaps matching TRBD1 (5 bases). V was trimmed by 3 bases and J by 7 bases, leaving 9 bases between them. The CDR3 loop spans 12 amino acids. CDR1 and CDR2 from the germline V gene are MNHEY and SMNVEV (reference sequence).

V is TRBV20-1 and J is TRBJ2-7; D gene ambiguous. CDR1 and CDR2 (germline): DFQATT, SNEGSKA (reference sequence). The germline V and J ends were trimmed by 0 bases and 4 bases, with 13 bases remaining between them. The CDR3 is 14 amino acids. The CDR3 spells CSARDYQEGYEQYF. The DNA of the CDR3 is TGCAGTGCTAGAGACTACCAGGAAGGATACGAGCAGTACTTC.